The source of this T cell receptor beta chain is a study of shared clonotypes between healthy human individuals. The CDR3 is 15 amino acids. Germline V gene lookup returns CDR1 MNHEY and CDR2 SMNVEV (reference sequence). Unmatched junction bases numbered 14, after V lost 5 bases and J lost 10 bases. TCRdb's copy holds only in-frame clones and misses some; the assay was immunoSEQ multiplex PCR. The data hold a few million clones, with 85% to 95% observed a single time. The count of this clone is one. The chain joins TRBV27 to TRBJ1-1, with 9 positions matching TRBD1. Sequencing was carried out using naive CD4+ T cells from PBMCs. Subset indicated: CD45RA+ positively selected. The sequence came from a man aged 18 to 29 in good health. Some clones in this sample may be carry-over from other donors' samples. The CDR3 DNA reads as TGTGCCAGCAGTACGACCCGGTCCGCGACAGGGGGAGCTTTCTTT. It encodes CASSTTRSATGGAFF.